Sequencing of this T cell receptor (beta chain) was carried out in a study of response to subunit inactivated influenza vaccine. TCRdb re-derived calls from the RT-PCR reads in MiXCR, one entry per CDR3 protein. The sample contains about 530,000 distinct CDR3 sequences, 10% to 15% of which appear only once. Study observations and caveats: Authors suggested each seasonal flu vaccination may recruit only limited numbers of new T cells.

Many counts were recorded for this clonotype. As yet, its antigen is unknown. The sequenced sample was PBMCs from blood, obtained 40 to 50 days after vaccination. The clonotype originates from a man in his forties or fifties who received an inactivated influenza vaccine.

CDR3 DNA sequence: TGTGCCAGCAGCCGGACCACCGGGACAGAAGAGACCCAGTACTTC. It translates to CASSRTTGTEETQYF. The gene calls are TRBV7-7 and TRBJ2-5; the match to TRBD1 covers 7 bases. CDR3 size: 15 residues. J was trimmed by 3 bases and V by 5 bases; bases with no gene match: 9. Germline assignment: CDR1 SSHAT and CDR2 FNYEAQ (reference sequence).